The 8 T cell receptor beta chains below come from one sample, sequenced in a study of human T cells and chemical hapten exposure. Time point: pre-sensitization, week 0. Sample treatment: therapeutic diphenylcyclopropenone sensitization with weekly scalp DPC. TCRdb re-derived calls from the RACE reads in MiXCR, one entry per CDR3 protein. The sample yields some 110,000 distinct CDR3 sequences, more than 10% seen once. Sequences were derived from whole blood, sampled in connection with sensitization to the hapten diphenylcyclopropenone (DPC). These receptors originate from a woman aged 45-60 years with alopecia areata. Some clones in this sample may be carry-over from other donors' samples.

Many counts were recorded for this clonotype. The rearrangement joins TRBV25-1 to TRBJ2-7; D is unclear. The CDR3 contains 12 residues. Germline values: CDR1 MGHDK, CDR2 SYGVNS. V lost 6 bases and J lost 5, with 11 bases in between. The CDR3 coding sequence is TGTGCCAGCAGCGTGGGCCTCAACGAGCAGTACTTC. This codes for CASSVGLNEQYF.

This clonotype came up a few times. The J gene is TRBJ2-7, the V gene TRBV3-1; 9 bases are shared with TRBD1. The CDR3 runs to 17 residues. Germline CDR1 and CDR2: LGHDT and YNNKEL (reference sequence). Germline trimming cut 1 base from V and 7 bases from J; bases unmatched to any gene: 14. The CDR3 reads CASSQGTGQGPVGEQYF. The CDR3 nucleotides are TGTGCCAGCAGCCAAGGGACCGGACAGGGGCCTGTCGGGGAGCAGTACTTC.

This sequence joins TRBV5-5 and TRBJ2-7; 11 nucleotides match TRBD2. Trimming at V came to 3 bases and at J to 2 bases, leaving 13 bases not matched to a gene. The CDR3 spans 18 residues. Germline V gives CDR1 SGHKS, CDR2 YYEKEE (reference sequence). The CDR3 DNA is TGTGCCAGCAGCTCGCTCGGTGGGGCTAGCGGGGGGCCCTACGAGCAGTACTTC. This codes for CASSSLGGASGGPYEQYF.

As DNA, the CDR3 is TGTGCCAGCAGCTTAGAACTAGCGGCCTACAATGAGCAGTTCTTC. This encodes CASSLELAAYNEQFF. This chain joins TRBV7-8 and TRBJ2-1, with 8 bases fitting TRBD2. The CDR3 runs 15 residues. The V segment lost 1 base and the J segment 2 bases; nucleotides outside the gene matches: 1. Germline loops: CDR1 SGHVS, CDR2 FQNEAQ.

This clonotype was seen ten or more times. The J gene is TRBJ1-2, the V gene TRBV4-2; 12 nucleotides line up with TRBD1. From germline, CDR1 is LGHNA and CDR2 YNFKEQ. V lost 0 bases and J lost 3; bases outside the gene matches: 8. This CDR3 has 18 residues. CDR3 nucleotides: TGTGCCAGCAGCCAAGAGGGACAGGGGGCCGCACCCCACTATGGCTACACCTTC. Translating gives CASSQEGQGAAPHYGYTF.

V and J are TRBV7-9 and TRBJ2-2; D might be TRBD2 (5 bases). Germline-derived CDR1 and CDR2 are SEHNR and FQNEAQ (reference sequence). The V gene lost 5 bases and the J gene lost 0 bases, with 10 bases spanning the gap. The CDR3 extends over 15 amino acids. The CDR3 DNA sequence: TGTGCCAGCAGCGAGGGCTCTACGAACACCGGGGAGCTGTTTTTT. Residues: CASSEGSTNTGELFF.

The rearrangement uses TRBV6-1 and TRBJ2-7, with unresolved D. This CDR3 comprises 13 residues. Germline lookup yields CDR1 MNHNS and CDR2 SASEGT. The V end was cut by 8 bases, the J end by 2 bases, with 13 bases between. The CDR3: CASCPGQTYEQYF. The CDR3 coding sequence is TGTGCCAGCTGTCCGGGCCAGACCTACGAGCAGTACTTC.

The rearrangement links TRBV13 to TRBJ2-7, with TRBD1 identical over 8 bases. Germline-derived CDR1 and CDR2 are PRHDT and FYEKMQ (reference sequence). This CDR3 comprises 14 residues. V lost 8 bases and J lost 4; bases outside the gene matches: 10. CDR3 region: CASGGQGARYEQYF. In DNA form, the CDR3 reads TGTGCCAGCGGGGGTCAGGGGGCAAGGTACGAGCAGTACTTC.